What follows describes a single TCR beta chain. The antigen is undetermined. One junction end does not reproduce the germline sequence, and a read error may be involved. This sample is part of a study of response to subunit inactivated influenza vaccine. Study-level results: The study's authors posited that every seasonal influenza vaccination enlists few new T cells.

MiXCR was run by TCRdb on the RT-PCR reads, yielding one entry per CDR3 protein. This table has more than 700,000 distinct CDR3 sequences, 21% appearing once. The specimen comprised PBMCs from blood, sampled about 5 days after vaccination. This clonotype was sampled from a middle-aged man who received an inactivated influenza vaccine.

The CDR3 nucleotides are TGCAGTGTTCGGGAGCTCTACGATGAGCAGTTCTTC. Translating it yields CSVRELYDEQFF. This chain joins TRBV20-1 and TRBJ2-1, with D perhaps matching TRBD2 (6 bases). The CDR3 covers 12 residues. Germline lookup yields CDR1 DFQATT and CDR2 SNEGSKA (reference sequence).